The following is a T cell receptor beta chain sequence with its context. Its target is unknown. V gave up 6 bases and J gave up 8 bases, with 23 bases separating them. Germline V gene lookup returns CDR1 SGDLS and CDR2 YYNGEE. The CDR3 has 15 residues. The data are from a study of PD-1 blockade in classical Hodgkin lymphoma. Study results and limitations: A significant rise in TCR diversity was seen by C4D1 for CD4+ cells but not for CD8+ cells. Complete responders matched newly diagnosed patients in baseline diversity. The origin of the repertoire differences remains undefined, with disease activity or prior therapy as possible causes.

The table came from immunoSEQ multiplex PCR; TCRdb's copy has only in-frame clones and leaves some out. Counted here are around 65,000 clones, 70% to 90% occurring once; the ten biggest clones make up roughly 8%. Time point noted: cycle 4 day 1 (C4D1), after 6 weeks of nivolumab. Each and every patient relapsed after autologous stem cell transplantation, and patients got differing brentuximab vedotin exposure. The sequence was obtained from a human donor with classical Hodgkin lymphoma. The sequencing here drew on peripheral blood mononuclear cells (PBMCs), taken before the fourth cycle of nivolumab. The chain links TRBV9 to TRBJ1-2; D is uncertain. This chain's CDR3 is CASTLLTPDAGGYTF. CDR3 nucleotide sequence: TGTGCCAGCACCCTTTTAACGCCGGACGCGGGGGGCTACACCTTC.